This TCR beta chain was identified during a study of blood T cells in healthy people across ages. Study conclusions and caveats: In older individuals, TCR beta diversity per million T cells was lower, falling roughly linearly with age. Higher naive T cell percentage went strongly together with higher TCR beta diversity. In long-lived donors, naive CD4+ cell counts and diversity exceeded those of aged donors.

This clonotype has ten or more counts. The antigen remains undetermined. A J-beta primer mix and a sample-barcoded 5' primer were used in a second PCR of about 6 to 12 cycles. One entry per CDR3 protein, called by TCRdb with MiXCR from the 5' RACE reads. The data contain hundreds of thousands of distinct CDR3 sequences, about 34% of them seen just once; the ten biggest clones take up 15%. Per germline, CDR1 GTSNPN and CDR2 SVGIG (reference sequence). The CDR3 sequence is 17 residues long. Trimming removed 0 bases from V and 4 bases from J, with 21 bases in between. Donors were healthy Caucasian individuals from Russia aged roughly 6 to 90.

The genes are TRBV30 and TRBJ2-5, with D possibly being TRBD2 (5 bases). The receptor comes from a woman older than 75 in good health. The sequenced sample was blood. The CDR3 reads CAWSVFPRRPLGETQYF. DNA of the CDR3: TGTGCCTGGAGTGTCTTTCCCAGGAGGCCCCTCGGAGAGACCCAGTACTTC.